A single sample gave rise to the 7 T cell receptor beta chains below, sequenced in a study of cytomegalovirus exposure and HLA in healthy donors (dated by TCRdb to the late 2010s). Library prep was done by the immunoSEQ multiplex PCR assay. For the multiplex PCR, a mixture combining 60 forward primers for TCR Vbeta segments and 13 reverse primers for TCR Jbeta segments was used. The source is immuneACCESS, and TCRdb retained only in-frame sequences with V and J called. Part of the clones is not carried over; for the studies checked, unresolved V genes explain less than half of this, and the remainder is unexplained. This sample comprises around 210,000 clones, more than 70% of them detected only once. Clones ranked in the top ten supply about 0.5% of the sample. The sequenced material came from PBMCs. The receptor set was obtained from a boy between 10 and 17 years old in good health and CMV-seronegative.

This chain joins TRBV5-1 and TRBJ1-2; TRBD1 matches at 9 bases. The CDR3 covers 14 residues. Losses at the gene ends were 0 bases for V and 3 bases for J; bases not matched to a gene: 0. CDR1 and CDR2 from the germline V gene are SGHRS and YFSETQ. CDR3 sequence (DNA): TGCGCCAGCAGCTTGGGACAGGGGGACTATGGCTACACCTTC. This translates into CASSLGQGDYGYTF.

This clone has a single count. The chain employs TRBV7-6 and TRBJ2-1; 12 bases map to TRBD2. This CDR3 region has 16 residues. The V gene's germline CDR1 is SGHVS and CDR2 FNYEAQ. V trimming: 5 bases; J trimming: 8 bases; junction bases outside the gene matches: 10. In nucleotides, the CDR3 is TGTGCCAGCAGCCCCCGGACTAGCGGGGCCCGCGATGAGCAGTTCTTC. This gives the protein CASSPRTSGARDEQFF.

The CDR3 sequence: CAISDPAGGYNEQFF. CDR3 sequence (DNA): TGTGCCATCAGTGATCCAGCGGGAGGGTACAATGAGCAGTTCTTC. The genes are TRBV10-3 and TRBJ2-1, with 10 nucleotides matching TRBD2. With V trimmed by 3 bases and J by 4 bases, 3 bases remained unmatched. CDR3 length: 15 amino acids. Germline V gene lookup returns CDR1 ENHRY and CDR2 SYGVKD.

The genes are TRBV2 and TRBJ2-5; D is perhaps TRBD1 (5 bases). Per germline, CDR1 SNHLY and CDR2 FYNNEI. This CDR3 has 18 amino acids. V was cut by 3 bases and J by 2 bases, with 22 bases left in between. The CDR3 region is CASSDMVAPRTPQETQYF. The CDR3 nucleotides read TGTGCCAGCAGTGATATGGTGGCCCCCCGGACACCGCAAGAGACCCAGTACTTC.

This sequence joins TRBV5-1 and TRBJ2-3; D ambiguous. From germline, CDR1 is SGHRS and CDR2 YFSETQ. The CDR3 contains 15 residues. Trimming cost V 4 bases and J 6 bases, with 18 bases left between them. CDR3 amino acids: CASSTRGTALDTQYF. CDR3 nucleotides: TGCGCCAGCAGCACGCGAGGCACGGCACTGGATACGCAGTATTTT.

The rearrangement uses TRBV5-1 and TRBJ2-6; D call uncertain. The germline V gene has CDR1 SGHRS and CDR2 YFSETQ. The CDR3 has 13 amino acids. Between the trimmed V and J ends, which lost 7 bases and 0 bases, there was a span of 5 bases. CDR3 nucleotide sequence: TGCGCCAGCGGCCCCTCTGGGGCCAACGTCCTGACTTTC. Translated, it gives CASGPSGANVLTF.

The J gene is TRBJ1-2, the V gene TRBV7-6; the match to TRBD1 covers 10 bases. Germline V gene sequence: CDR1 SGHVS, CDR2 FNYEAQ. CDR3 length: 14 residues. V gave up 5 bases and J gave up 6 bases; unmatched junction bases: 6. The CDR3 protein is CASSTRQGADGYTF. CDR3 in DNA: TGTGCCAGCAGCACCCGACAGGGGGCAGATGGCTACACCTTC.